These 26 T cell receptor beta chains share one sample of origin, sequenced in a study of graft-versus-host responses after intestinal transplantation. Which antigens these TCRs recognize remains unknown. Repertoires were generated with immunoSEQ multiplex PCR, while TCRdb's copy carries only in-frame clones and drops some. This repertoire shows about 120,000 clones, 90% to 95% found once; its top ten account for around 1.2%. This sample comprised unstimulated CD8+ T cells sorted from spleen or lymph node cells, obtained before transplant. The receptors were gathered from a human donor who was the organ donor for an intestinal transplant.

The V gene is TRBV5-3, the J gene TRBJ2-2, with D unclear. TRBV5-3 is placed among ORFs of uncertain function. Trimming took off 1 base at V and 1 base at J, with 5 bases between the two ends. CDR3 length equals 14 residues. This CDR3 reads CARSLRENTGELFF. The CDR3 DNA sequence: TGTGCCAGAAGCTTGAGAGAGAACACCGGGGAGCTGTTTTTT.

The CDR3 bases are TGTGCCAGTAGTATGGCGGGGTACCCCTCCTACAATGAGCAGTTCTTC. Translated: CASSMAGYPSYNEQFF. V and J are TRBV19 and TRBJ2-1; D is possibly TRBD2 (6 bases). V dropped 3 bases and J dropped 0 bases, with 12 bases sitting between them. CDR1 and CDR2 (germline): LNHDA, SQIVND (reference sequence). The CDR3 contains 16 residues.

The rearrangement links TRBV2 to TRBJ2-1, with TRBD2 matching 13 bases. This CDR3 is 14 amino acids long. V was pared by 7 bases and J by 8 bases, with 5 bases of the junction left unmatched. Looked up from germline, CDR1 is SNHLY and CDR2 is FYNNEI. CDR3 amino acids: CASTLGLAGDEQFF. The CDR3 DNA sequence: TGTGCCAGCACCCTAGGACTAGCGGGAGATGAGCAGTTCTTC.

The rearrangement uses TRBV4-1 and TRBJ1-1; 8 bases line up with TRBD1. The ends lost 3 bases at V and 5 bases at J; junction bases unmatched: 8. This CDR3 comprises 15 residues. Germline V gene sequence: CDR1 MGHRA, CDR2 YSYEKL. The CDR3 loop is CASSHSQGAETEAFF. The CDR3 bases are TGCGCCAGCAGCCATTCTCAGGGGGCTGAGACTGAAGCTTTCTTT.

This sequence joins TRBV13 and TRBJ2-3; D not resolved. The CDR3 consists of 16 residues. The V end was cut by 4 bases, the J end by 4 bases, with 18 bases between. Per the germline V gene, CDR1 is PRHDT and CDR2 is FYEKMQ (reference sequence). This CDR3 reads CASSSTGPPGADTQYF. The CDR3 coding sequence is TGTGCCAGCAGCTCCACCGGGCCCCCCGGCGCAGATACGCAGTATTTT.

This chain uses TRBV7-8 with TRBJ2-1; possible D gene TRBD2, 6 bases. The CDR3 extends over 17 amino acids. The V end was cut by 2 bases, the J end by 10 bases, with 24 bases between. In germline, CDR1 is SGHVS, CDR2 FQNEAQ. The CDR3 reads CASSLCCLVGGGGEQFF. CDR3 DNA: TGTGCCAGCAGCTTATGTTGCCTGGTCGGGGGAGGTGGGGAGCAGTTCTTC.

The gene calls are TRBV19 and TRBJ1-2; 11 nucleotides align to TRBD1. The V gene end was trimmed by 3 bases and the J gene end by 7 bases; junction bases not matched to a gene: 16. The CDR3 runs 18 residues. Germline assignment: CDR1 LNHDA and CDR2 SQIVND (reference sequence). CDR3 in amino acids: CASSIDLYTPGTGGGYTF. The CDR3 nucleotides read TGTGCCAGTAGTATCGATCTCTATACTCCCGGGACAGGGGGTGGCTACACCTTC. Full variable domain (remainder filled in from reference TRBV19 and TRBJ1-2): DGGITQSPKYLFRKEGQNVTLSCEQNLNHDAMYWYRQDPGQGLRLIYYSQIVNDFQKGDIAEGYSVSREKKESFPLTVTSAQKNPTAFYLCASSIDLYTPGTGGGYTFGSGTRLTVV.

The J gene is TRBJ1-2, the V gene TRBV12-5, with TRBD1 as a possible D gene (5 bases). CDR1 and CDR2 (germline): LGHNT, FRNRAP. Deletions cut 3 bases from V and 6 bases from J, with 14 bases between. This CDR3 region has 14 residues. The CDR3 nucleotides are TGTGCTAGTGGTTTTTCGGGGGTAGGAGATGGCTACACCTTC. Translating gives CASGFSGVGDGYTF.

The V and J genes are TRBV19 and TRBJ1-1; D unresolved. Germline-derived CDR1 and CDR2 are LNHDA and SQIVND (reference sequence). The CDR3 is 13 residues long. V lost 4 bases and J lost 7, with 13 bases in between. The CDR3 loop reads CASSTRPKSEAFF. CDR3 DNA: TGTGCCAGTAGTACCCGACCAAAAAGTGAAGCTTTCTTT.

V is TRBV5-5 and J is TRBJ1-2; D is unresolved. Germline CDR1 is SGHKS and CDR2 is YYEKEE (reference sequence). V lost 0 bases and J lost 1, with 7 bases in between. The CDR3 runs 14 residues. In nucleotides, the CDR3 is TGTGCCAGCAGCTTGGCGTGGGGTAACTATGGCTACACCTTC. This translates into CASSLAWGNYGYTF.

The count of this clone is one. CDR3 amino acids: CASSTTEGWGGYTF. CDR3 nucleotide sequence: TGTGCCAGCAGCACCACGGAAGGGTGGGGAGGCTACACCTTC. This chain connects TRBV21-1 to TRBJ1-2. TRBV21-1 corresponds to a pseudogene. This CDR3 comprises 14 residues.

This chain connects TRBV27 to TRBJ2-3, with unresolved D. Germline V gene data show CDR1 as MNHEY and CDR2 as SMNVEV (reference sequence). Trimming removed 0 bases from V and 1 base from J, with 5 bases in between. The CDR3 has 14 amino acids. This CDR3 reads CASSLSVGTDTQYF. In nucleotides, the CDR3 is TGTGCCAGCAGTTTATCGGTCGGCACAGATACGCAGTATTTT.

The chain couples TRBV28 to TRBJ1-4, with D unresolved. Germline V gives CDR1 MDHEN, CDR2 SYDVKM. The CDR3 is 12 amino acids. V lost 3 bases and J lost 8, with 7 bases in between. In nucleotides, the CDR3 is TGTGCCAGCAGTTTGACGGGCGAAAAACTGTTTTTT. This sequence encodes CASSLTGEKLFF.

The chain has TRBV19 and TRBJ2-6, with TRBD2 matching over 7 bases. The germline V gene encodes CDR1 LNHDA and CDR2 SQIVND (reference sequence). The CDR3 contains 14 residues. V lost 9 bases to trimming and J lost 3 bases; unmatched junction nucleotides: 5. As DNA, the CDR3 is TGTGCCAGCCACCGGGGGGTTGGGGCCAACGTCCTGACTTTC. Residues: CASHRGVGANVLTF.

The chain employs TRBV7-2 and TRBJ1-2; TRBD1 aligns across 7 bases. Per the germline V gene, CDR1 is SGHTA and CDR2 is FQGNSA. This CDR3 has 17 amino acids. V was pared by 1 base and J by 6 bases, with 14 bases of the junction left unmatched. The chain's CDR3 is CASSLGELDRAGNGYTF. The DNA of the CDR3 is TGTGCCAGCAGCTTAGGGGAACTAGACAGGGCGGGTAATGGCTACACCTTC.

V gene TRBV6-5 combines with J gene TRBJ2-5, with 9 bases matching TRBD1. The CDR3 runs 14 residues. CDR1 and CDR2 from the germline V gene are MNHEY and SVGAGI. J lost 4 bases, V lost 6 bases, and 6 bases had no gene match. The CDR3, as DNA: TGTGCCAGCAGCATCGGGACAGGGACAGAGACCCAGTACTTC. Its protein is CASSIGTGTETQYF.

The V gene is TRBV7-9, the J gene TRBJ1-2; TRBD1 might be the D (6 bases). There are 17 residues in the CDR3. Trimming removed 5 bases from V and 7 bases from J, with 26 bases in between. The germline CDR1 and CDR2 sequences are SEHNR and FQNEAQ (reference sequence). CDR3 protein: CASSTTDSSATVFGYTF. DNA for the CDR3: TGTGCCAGCAGCACAACGGACAGTTCGGCAACCGTCTTTGGCTACACCTTC.

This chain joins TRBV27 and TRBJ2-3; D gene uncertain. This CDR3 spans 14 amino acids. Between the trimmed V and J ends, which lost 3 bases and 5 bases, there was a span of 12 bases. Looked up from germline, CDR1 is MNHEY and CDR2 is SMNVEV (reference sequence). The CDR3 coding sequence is TGTGCCAGCAGTTTGCCGGGTGAGAAAGATACGCAGTATTTT. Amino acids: CASSLPGEKDTQYF.

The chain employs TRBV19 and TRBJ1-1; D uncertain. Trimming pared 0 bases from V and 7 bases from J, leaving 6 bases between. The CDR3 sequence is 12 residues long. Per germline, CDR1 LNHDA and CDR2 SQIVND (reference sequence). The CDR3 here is CASSIEGIEAFF. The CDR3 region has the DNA TGTGCCAGTAGTATAGAAGGGATTGAAGCTTTCTTT.

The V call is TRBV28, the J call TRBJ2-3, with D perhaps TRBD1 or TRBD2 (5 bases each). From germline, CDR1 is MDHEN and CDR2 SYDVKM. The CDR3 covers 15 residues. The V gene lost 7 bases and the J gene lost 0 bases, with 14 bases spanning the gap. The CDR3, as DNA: TGTGCCAGCACCTCCCAAGGGGACAGCACAGATACGCAGTATTTT. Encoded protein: CASTSQGDSTDTQYF. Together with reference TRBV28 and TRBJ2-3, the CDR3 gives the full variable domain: DVKVTQSSRYLVKRTGEKVFLECVQDMDHENMFWYRQDPGLGLRLIYFSYDVKMKEKGDIPEGYSVSREKKERFSLILESASTNQTSMYLCASTSQGDSTDTQYFGPGTRLTVL.

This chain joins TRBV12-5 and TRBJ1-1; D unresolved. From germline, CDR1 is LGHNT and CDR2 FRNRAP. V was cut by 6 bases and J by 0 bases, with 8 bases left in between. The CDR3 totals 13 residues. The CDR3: CASGMGMNTEAFF. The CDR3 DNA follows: TGTGCTAGTGGGATGGGAATGAACACTGAAGCTTTCTTT.

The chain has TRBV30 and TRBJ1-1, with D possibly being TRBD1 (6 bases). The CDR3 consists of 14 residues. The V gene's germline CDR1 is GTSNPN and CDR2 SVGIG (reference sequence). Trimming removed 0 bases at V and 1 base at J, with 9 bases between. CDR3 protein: CAWSVGDTNTEAFF. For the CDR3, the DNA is TGTGCCTGGAGTGTAGGGGACACGAACACTGAAGCTTTCTTT.

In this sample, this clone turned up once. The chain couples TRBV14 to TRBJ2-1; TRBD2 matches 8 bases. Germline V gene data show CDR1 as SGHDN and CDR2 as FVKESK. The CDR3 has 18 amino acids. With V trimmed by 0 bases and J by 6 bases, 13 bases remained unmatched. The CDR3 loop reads CASSQERGLSGRGNEQFF. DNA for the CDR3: TGTGCCAGCAGCCAAGAACGGGGCCTGAGCGGGAGAGGCAATGAGCAGTTCTTC.

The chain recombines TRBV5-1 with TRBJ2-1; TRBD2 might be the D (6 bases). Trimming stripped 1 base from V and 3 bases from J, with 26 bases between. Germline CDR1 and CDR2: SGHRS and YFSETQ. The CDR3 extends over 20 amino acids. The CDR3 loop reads CASSLLSKIWGTSDYNEQFF. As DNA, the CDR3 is TGCGCCAGCAGCTTGCTGTCGAAAATTTGGGGGACTTCTGACTACAATGAGCAGTTCTTC. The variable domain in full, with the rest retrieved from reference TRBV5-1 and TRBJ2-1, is KAGVTQTPRYLIKTRGQQVTLSCSPISGHRSVSWYQQTPGQGLQFLFEYFSETQRNKGNFPGRFSGRQFSNSRSEMNVSTLELGDSALYLCASSLLSKIWGTSDYNEQFFGPGTRLTVL.

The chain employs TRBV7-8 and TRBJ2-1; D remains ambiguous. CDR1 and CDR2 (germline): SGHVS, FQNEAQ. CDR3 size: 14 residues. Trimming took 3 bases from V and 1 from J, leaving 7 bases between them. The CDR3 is CASSLPPSYNEQFF. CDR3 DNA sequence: TGTGCCAGCAGCTTGCCTCCGTCCTACAATGAGCAGTTCTTC.

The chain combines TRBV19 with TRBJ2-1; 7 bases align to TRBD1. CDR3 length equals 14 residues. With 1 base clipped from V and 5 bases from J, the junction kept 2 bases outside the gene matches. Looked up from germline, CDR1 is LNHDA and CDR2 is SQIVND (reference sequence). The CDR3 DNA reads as TGTGCCAGTAGTATAGGGACAGGTCACAATGAGCAGTTCTTC. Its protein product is CASSIGTGHNEQFF.